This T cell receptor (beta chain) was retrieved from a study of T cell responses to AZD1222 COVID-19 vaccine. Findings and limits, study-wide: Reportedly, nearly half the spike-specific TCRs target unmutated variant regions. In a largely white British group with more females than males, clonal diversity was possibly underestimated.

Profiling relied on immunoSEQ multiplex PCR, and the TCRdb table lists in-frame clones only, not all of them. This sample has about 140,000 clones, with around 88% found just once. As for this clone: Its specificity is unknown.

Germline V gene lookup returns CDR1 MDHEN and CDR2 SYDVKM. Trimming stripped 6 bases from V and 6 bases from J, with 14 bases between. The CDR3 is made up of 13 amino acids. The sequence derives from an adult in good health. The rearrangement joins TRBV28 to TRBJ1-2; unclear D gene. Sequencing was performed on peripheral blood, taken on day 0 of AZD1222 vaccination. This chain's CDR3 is CASSGIGFDGYTF. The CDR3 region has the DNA TGTGCCAGCAGCGGTATAGGATTCGATGGCTACACCTTC.